This T cell receptor beta chain stems from a study of control samples from healthy donors and cancer patients. This clone was observed a single time. Profiled with immunoSEQ multiplex PCR; TCRdb holds only in-frame clones, not every one. The profile shows 35,000 to 45,000 clones, roughly 83% of them singletons. The TCR was taken from a man between 60 and 75 years old in good health. The material sequenced was blood.

The DNA of the CDR3 is TGTGCCAGCAGCTTGGGTGGTGGGTGGGAGACCCAGTACTTC. Its translation: CASSLGGGWETQYF. The V and J genes are TRBV5-4 and TRBJ2-5, with D unresolved. The CDR3 length is 14 residues. CDR1 and CDR2 from the germline V gene are SGHNT and YYREEE (reference sequence). The V gene lost 0 bases and the J gene lost 5 bases, with 11 bases spanning the gap.